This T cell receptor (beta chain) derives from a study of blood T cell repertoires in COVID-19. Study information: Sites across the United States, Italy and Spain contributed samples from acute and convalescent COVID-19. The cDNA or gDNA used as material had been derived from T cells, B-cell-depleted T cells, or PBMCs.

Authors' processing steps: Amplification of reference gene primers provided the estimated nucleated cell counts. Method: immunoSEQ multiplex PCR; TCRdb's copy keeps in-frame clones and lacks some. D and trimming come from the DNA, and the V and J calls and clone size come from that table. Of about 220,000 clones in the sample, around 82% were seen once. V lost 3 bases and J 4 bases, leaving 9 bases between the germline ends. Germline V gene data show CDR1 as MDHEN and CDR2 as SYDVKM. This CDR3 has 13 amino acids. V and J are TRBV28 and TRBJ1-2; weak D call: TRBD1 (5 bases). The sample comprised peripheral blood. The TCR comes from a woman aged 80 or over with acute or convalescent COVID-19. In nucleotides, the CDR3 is TGTGCCAGCAGTTTGGGGGGTCCCTATGGCTACACCTTC. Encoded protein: CASSLGGPYGYTF.